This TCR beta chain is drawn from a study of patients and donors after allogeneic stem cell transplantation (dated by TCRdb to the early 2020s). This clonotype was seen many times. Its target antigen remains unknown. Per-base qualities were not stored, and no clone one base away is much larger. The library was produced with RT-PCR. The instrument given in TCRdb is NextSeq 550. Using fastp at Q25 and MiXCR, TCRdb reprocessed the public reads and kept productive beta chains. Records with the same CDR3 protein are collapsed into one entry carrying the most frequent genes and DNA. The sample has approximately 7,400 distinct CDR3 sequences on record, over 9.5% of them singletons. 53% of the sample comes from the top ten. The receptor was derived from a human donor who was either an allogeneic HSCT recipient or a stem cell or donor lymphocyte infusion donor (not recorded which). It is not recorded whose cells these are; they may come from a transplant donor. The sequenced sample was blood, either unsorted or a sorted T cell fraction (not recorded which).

The CDR3 here reads CASSPPVQGLSGYTF. The bases read TGTGCCAGCAGCCCGCCCGTTCAGGGTCTCAGTGGCTACACCTTC. The chain links TRBV5-4 with TRBJ1-2; TRBD1 is a possible D gene, resting on 5 matching bases. CDR1 and CDR2 are drawn from the germline V gene (reference sequence): SGHNT, YYREEE. There are 15 amino acids in the CDR3, from cysteine to phenylalanine inclusive. CDR3 DNA only is kept here, 45 bases in frame from base 1. At the junction V is shortened by 4 bases and J by 7 bases, with 20 bases in between.